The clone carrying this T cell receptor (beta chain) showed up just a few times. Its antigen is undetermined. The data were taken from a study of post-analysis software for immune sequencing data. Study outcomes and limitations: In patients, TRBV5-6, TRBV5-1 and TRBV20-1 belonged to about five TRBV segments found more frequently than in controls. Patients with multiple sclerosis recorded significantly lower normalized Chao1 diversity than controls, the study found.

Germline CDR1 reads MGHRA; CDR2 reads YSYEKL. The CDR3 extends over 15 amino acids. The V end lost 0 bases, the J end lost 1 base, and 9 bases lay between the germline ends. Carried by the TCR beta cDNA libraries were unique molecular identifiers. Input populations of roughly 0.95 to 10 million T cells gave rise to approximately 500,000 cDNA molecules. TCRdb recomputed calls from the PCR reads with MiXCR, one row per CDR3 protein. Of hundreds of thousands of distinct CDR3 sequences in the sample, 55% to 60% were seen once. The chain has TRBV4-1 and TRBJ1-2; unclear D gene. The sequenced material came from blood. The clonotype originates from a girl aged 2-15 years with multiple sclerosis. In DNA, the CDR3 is TGCGCCAGCAGCCAAGATAGAGGCGATAACTATGGCTACACCTTC. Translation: CASSQDRGDNYGYTF.